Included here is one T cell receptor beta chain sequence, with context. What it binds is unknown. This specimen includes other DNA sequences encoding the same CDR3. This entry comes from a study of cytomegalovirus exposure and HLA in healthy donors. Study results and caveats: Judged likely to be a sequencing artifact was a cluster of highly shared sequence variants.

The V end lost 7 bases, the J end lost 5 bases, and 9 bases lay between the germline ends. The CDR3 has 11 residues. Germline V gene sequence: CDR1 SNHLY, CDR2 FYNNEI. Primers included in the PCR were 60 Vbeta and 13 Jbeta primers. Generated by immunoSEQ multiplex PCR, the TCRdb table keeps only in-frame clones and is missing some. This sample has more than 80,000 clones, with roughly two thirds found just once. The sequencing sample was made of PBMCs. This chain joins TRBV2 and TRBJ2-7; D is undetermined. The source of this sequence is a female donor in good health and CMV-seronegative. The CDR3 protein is CASNLVDEQYF. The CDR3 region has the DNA TGTGCCAGCAATCTCGTCGACGAGCAGTACTTC.